This TCR beta chain was documented in a study of blood T cells in healthy people across ages. The CDR3 consists of 14 residues. The ends lost 4 bases at V and 6 bases at J; junction bases unmatched: 7. Germline V gene lookup returns CDR1 SGHRS and CDR2 YFSETQ. General study findings and limits: Shifts in expanded clonotypes may have been confounded by donor CMV status, which was unknown.

Comment on this clonotype: Its target is unknown.

Primed by a sample-barcoded 5' primer and a J-beta primer mix, a second PCR proceeded for roughly 6 to 12 cycles. TCRdb redid the calling of the 5' RACE reads with MiXCR, one entry per CDR3 protein. The repertoire has 650,000 to 800,000 distinct CDR3 sequences, roughly 44% of them found once; the top ten carry nearly 20%. Each donor gave roughly 9.1 milliliters of peripheral blood. The study isolated at least 7 million PBMCs from each sample. This chain connects TRBV5-1 to TRBJ2-1; 7 bases agree with TRBD2. The sample comprised blood. The sequence was collected from a man in his 60s in good health. CDR3: CASSVYSGGNEQFF. CDR3 DNA: TGCGCCAGCAGCGTATACTCGGGGGGCAATGAGCAGTTCTTC.